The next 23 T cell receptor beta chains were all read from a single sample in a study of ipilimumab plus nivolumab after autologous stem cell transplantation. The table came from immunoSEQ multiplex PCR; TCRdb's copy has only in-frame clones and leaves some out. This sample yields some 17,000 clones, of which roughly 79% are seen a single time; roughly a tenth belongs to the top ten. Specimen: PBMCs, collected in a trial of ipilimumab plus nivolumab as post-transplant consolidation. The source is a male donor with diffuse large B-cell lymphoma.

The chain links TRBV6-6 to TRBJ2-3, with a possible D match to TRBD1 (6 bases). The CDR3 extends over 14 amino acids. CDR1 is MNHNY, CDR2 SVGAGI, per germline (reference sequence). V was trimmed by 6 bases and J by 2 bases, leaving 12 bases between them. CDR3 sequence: CASSLGQNTDTQYF. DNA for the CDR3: TGTGCCAGCAGCCTAGGACAGAACACAGATACGCAGTATTTT.

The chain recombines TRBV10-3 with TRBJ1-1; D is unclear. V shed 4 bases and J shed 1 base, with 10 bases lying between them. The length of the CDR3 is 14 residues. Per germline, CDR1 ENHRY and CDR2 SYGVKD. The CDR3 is CAISGAGKNTEAFF. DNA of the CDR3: TGTGCCATCAGTGGCGCCGGGAAGAACACTGAAGCTTTCTTT.

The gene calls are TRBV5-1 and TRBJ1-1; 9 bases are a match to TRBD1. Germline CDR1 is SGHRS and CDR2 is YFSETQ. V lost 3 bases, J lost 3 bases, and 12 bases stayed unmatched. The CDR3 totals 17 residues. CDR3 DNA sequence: TGCGCCAGCAGCTCAGGTCCCGGGACAGGGACGGACACTGAAGCTTTCTTT. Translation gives CASSSGPGTGTDTEAFF. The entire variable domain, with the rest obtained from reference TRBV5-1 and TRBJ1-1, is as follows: KAGVTQTPRYLIKTRGQQVTLSCSPISGHRSVSWYQQTPGQGLQFLFEYFSETQRNKGNFPGRFSGRQFSNSRSEMNVSTLELGDSALYLCASSSGPGTGTDTEAFFGQGTRLTVV.

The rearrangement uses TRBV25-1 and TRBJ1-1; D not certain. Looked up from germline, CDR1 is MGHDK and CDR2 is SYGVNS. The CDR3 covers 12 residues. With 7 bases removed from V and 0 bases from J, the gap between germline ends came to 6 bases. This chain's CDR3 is CASKGLNTEAFF. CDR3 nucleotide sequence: TGTGCCAGCAAAGGCCTGAACACTGAAGCTTTCTTT.

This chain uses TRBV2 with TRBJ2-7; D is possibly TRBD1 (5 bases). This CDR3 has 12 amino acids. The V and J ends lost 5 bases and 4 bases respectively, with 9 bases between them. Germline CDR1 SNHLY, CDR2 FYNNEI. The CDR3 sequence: CASSKTGYEQYF. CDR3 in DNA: TGTGCCAGCAGTAAAACAGGTTACGAGCAGTACTTC.

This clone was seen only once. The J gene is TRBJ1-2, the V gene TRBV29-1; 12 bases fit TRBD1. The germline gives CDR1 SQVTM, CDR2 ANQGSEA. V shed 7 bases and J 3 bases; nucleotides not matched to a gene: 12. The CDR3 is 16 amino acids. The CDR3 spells CSAERRGDRGHYGYTF. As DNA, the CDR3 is TGCAGCGCCGAGCGGAGGGGGGACAGGGGGCACTATGGCTACACCTTC.

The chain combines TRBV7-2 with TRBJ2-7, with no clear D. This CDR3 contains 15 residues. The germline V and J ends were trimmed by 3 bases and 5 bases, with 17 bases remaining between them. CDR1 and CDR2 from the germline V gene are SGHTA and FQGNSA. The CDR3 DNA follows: TGTGCCAGCAGCTTTACGGCCGGGCTCAGCCACGAGCAGTACTTC. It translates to CASSFTAGLSHEQYF.

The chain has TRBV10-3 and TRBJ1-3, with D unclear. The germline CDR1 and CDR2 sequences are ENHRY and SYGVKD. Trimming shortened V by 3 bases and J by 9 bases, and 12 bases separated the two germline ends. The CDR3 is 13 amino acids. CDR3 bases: TGTGCCATCAGTGACAGTCTCCGGAGCACCATATATTTT. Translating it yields CAISDSLRSTIYF.

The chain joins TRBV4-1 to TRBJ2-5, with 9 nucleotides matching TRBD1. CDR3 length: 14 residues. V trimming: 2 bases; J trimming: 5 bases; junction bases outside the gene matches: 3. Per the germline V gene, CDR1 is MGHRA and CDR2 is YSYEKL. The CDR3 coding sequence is TGCGCCAGCAGCCAATGGACAGGGGATGAGACCCAGTACTTC. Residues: CASSQWTGDETQYF.

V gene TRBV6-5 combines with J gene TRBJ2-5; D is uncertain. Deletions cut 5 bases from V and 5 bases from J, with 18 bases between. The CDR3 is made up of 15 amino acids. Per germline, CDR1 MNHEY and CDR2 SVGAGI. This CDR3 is CASSPYTAGSETQYF. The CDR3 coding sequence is TGTGCCAGCAGTCCCTACACGGCCGGATCGGAGACCCAGTACTTC.

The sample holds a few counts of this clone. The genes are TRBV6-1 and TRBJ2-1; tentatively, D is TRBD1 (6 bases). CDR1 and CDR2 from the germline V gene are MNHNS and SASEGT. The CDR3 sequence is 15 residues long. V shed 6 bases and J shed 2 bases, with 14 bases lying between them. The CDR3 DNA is TGTGCCAGCAGCGAATCACAGGGAACCTACAATGAGCAGTTCTTC. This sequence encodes CASSESQGTYNEQFF.

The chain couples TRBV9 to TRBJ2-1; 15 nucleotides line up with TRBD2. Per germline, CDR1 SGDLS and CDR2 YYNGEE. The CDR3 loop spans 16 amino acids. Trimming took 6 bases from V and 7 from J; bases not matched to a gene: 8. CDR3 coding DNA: TGTGCCAGCACCTGGGGGACTAGCGGGGGGACTAATGAGCAGTTCTTC. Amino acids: CASTWGTSGGTNEQFF.

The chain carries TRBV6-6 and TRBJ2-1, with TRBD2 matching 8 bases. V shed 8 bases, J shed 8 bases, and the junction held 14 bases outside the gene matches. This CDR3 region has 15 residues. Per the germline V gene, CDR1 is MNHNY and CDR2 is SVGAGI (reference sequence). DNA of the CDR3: TGTGCCAGCGAAAACGTTCGGGGGGGTGAGGATGAGCAGTTCTTC. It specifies CASENVRGGEDEQFF.

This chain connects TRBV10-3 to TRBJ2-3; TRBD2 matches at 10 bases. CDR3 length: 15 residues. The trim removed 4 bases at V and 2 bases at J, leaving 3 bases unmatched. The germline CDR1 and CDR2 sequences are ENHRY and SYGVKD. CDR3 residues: CAISGSGGVTDTQYF. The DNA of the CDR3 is TGTGCCATCAGTGGGAGCGGGGGGGTCACAGATACGCAGTATTTT.

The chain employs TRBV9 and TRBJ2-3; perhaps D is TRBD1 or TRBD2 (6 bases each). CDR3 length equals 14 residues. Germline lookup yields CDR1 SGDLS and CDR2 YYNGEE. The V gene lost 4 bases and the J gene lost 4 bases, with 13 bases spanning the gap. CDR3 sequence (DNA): TGTGCCAGCAGCCCCCTCGGGGGCGCAGATACGCAGTATTTT. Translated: CASSPLGGADTQYF.

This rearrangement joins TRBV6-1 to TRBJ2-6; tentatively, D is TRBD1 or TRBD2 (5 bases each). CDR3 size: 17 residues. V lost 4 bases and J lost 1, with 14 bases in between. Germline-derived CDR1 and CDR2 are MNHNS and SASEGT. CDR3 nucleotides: TGTGCCAGCAGTGGCCCCCGGTGGGGGTCTGGGGCCAACGTCCTGACTTTC. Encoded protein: CASSGPRWGSGANVLTF.

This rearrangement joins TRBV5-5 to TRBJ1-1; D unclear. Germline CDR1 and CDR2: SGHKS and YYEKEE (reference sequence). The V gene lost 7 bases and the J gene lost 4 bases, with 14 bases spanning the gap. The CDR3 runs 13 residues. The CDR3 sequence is CASAYEGSTEAFF. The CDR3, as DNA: TGTGCCAGCGCATACGAGGGATCCACTGAAGCTTTCTTT. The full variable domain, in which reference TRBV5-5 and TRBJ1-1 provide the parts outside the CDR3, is DAGVTQSPTHLIKTRGQQVTLRCSPISGHKSVSWYQQVLGQGPQFIFQYYEKEERGRGNFPDRFSARQFPNYSSELNVNALLLGDSALYLCASAYEGSTEAFFGQGTRLTVV.

CDR3 nucleotide sequence: TGTGCCAGCAGCCGTCAATTCAAAGAGACCCAGTACTTC. Translating gives CASSRQFKETQYF. The V gene is TRBV14, the J gene TRBJ2-5; D is uncertain. Trimming took 4 bases from V and 3 from J, leaving 9 bases between them. Per the germline V gene, CDR1 is SGHDN and CDR2 is FVKESK. The CDR3 spans 13 residues.

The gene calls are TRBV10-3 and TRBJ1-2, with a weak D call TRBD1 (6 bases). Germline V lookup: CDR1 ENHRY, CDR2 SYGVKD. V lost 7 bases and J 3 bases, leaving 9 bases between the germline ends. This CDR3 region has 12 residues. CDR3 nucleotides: TGTGCCATCAACCCAGGGGACTATGGCTACACCTTC. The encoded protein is CAINPGDYGYTF.

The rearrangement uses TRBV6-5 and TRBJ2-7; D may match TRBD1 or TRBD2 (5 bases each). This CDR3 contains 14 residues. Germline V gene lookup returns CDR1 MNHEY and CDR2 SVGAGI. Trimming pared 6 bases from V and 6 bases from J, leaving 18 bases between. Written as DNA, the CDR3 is TGTGCCAGCAGGCAACCGGGACCTCTAGGCGAGCAGTACTTC. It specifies CASRQPGPLGEQYF.

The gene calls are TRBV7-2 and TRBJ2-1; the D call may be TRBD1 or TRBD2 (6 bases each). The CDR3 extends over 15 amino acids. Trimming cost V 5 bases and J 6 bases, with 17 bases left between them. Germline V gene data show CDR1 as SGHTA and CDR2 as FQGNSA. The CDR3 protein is CASSPRERGRNEQFF. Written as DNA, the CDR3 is TGTGCCAGCAGCCCCCGGGAACGGGGGCGCAATGAGCAGTTCTTC. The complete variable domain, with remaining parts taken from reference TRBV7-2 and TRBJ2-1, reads GAGVSQSPSNKVTEKGKDVELRCDPISGHTALYWYRQSLGQGLEFLIYFQGNSAPDKSGLPSDRFSAERTGGSVSTLTIQRTQQEDSAVYLCASSPRERGRNEQFFGPGTRLTVL.

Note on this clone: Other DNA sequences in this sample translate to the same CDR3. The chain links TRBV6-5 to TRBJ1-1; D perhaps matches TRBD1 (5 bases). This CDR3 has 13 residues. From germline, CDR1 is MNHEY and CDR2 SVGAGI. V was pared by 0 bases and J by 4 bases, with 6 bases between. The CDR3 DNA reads TGTGCCAGCAGTTACTCGGGGGTCACTGAAGCTTTCTTT. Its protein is CASSYSGVTEAFF.

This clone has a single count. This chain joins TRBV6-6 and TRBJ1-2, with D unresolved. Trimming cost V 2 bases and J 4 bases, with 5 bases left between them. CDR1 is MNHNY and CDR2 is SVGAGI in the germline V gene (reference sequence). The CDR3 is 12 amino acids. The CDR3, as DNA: TGTGCCAGCAGTTACGTAAGCTATGGCTACACCTTC. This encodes CASSYVSYGYTF.